The 8 T cell receptor beta chains below come from one sample, sequenced in a study of T cells after yellow fever vaccination. TCRdb used MiXCR to reprocess the 5' RACE reads, holding one entry per CDR3 protein. Of around 330,000 distinct CDR3 sequences listed, around 3.9% were seen once; the top ten hold roughly a quarter. Sequenced material: PBMCs, taken on the day of the yellow fever booster vaccination. These TCRs come from a man aged 18 to 30 who received the YFV17D yellow fever vaccine.

This clonotype was observed many times. The rearrangement uses TRBV7-9 and TRBJ1-1; D is possibly TRBD1 (5 bases). Trimming shortened V by 5 bases and J by 8 bases, and 18 bases separated the two germline ends. The germline V gene encodes CDR1 SEHNR and CDR2 FQNEAQ (reference sequence). The CDR3 spans 14 residues. In nucleotides, the CDR3 is TGTGCCAGCAGCCGTGGGAGGGGTCCAGCGGAAGCTTTCTTT. Amino acids: CASSRGRGPAEAFF.

A few counts support this clonotype. The V call is TRBV3-1, the J call TRBJ2-7, with 12 bases identical to TRBD2. With V trimmed by 4 bases and J by 3 bases, 4 bases remained unmatched. The CDR3 totals 15 residues. Germline-derived CDR1 and CDR2 are LGHDT and YNNKEL (reference sequence). The CDR3 nucleotides are TGTGCCAGCAGCCGGCGACTAGCGGGGGTCTACGAGCAGTACTTC. Its translation: CASSRRLAGVYEQYF.

This rearrangement joins TRBV6-2 or TRBV6-3 to TRBJ1-5; 7 bases line up with TRBD1. The CDR3 consists of 14 residues. Germline CDR1 MNHEY, CDR2 SVGEGT. After removal of 6 bases from V and 6 bases from J, the junction contained 8 bases not matched to a gene. For the CDR3, the DNA is TGTGCCAGCAGCAATACCGACAGGGTTCAGCCCCAGCATTTT. It yields the protein CASSNTDRVQPQHF.

Many counts were recorded for this clonotype. The rearrangement joins TRBV5-4 to TRBJ2-7; 9 bases line up with TRBD1. The V gene end was trimmed by 0 bases and the J gene end by 7 bases; junction bases not matched to a gene: 2. CDR1 SGHNT and CDR2 YYREEE come from the germline V gene (reference sequence). The CDR3 has 13 residues. DNA for the CDR3: TGTGCCAGCAGCTTGGACAGGGGGCGTGAGCAGTACGTC. Translation: CASSLDRGREQYV.

This clonotype was seen ten or more times. The chain is built from TRBV7-3 and TRBJ2-7; D is possibly TRBD1 (5 bases). CDR1 is SGHTA and CDR2 is FQGTGA in the germline V gene. This CDR3 is built from 14 residues. Trimming left V 2 bases short and J 3 bases short, with 11 bases between. The DNA for the CDR3 is TGTGCCAGCAGCTTACACCCAGGGCGCTACGAGCAGTACGTC. The encoded protein is CASSLHPGRYEQYV.

This chain connects TRBV6-2 or TRBV6-3 to TRBJ1-5; 7 nucleotides match TRBD1. From germline, CDR1 is MNHEY and CDR2 SVGEGT. J gave up 4 bases and V 3 bases, and 6 bases lay outside the gene matches. This CDR3 spans 15 amino acids. CDR3 loop: CASSYATTGNQPQHF. The CDR3 DNA follows: TGTGCCAGCAGTTATGCCACGACAGGGAATCAGCCCCAGCATTTT.

This clonotype occurred many times. The rearrangement joins TRBV7-9 to TRBJ2-5; TRBD1 is a possible D gene (5 bases). Looked up from germline, CDR1 is SEHNR and CDR2 is FQNEAQ (reference sequence). Trimming cost V 4 bases and J 2 bases, with 14 bases left between them. The CDR3 is 15 residues long. The DNA for the CDR3 is TGTGCCAGCAGCTGGGGCGAGGTTACGCAAGAGACCCAGTACTTC. Its protein product is CASSWGEVTQETQYF.

The chain couples TRBV18 to TRBJ1-6; TRBD1 matches 7 bases. V lost 6 bases and J lost 10; bases outside the gene matches: 12. Germline V gives CDR1 KGHSH, CDR2 LQKENI. This CDR3 is 15 amino acids long. This chain's CDR3 is CASSTGTGSRSPLHF. CDR3 coding DNA: TGTGCCAGCTCGACAGGGACGGGTTCCCGCTCACCCCTCCACTTT.